This is a list of T cell receptor beta chains from one sample in a study of T cells in localized non-small cell lung cancer. Repertoires were generated with immunoSEQ multiplex PCR, while TCRdb's copy carries only in-frame clones and drops some. The table lists about 5,200 clones, 25% to 35% of them singletons. The sample was lung tumor tissue, taken before any cancer treatment. The receptor source for this set is an older female donor with stage I lung adenocarcinoma. The CDR3 runs from the conserved cysteine through the conserved F or W. Each record gives: V gene, D gene, clone size, J gene, CDR3 protein, CDR3 DNA. A D gene is named only where the DNA matches it firmly. The listing skips clone size in some rows; elsewhere it reads once, few, many or a size class.

V gene: TRBV5-1
D gene: .
clone size: .
J gene: TRBJ1-2
CDR3 protein: CASSLVGVANYGYTF
CDR3 DNA: TGCGCCAGCAGCTTGGTGGGGGTAGCTAACTATGGCTACACCTTC

V gene: TRBV6-8
D gene: .
clone size: .
J gene: TRBJ1-2
CDR3 protein: CASSSPQRGYGYTF
CDR3 DNA: TGTGCCAGCAGTTCTCCCCAAAGGGGGTATGGCTACACCTTC

V gene: TRBV29-1
D gene: TRBD1
clone size: .
J gene: TRBJ2-5
CDR3 protein: CSVEEGKQGQETQYF
CDR3 DNA: TGCAGCGTTGAAGAAGGTAAACAGGGGCAAGAGACCCAGTACTTC

V gene: TRBV9
D gene: .
clone size: few
J gene: TRBJ2-7
CDR3 protein: CASSLGSNYYEQYF
CDR3 DNA: TGTGCCAGCAGTTTGGGGTCGAACTACTACGAGCAGTACTTC

V gene: TRBV25-1
D gene: .
clone size: .
J gene: TRBJ1-1
CDR3 protein: CASGRMNTEAFF
CDR3 DNA: TGTGCCAGTGGACGGATGAACACTGAAGCTTTCTTT

V gene: TRBV10-3
D gene: .
clone size: .
J gene: TRBJ2-1
CDR3 protein: CAISISQGGEQFF
CDR3 DNA: TGTGCCATCAGTATTTCGCAGGGGGGTGAGCAGTTCTTC

V gene: TRBV5-1
D gene: .
clone size: few
J gene: TRBJ2-7
CDR3 protein: CASSLAVGAGSYEQYF
CDR3 DNA: TGCGCCAGCAGCTTGGCCGTGGGCGCCGGCTCCTACGAGCAGTACTTC

V gene: TRBV11-3
D gene: .
clone size: .
J gene: TRBJ2-1
CDR3 protein: CASSFGLSSYNEQFF
CDR3 DNA: TGTGCCAGCAGCTTTGGACTGAGCTCCTACAATGAGCAGTTCTTC

V gene: TRBV6-8
D gene: .
clone size: .
J gene: TRBJ1-2
CDR3 protein: CASSRQGGDYGYTF
CDR3 DNA: TGTGCCAGCAGCAGGCAGGGTGGAGACTATGGCTACACCTTC

V gene: TRBV29-1
D gene: .
clone size: once
J gene: TRBJ2-5
CDR3 protein: CSFVRVLGETQYF
CDR3 DNA: TGCAGCTTCGTCAGGGTGTTGGGGGAGACCCAGTACTTC

V gene: TRBV6-8
D gene: .
clone size: few
J gene: TRBJ2-7
CDR3 protein: CASSSFGGQDLSYEQYF
CDR3 DNA: TGTGCCAGCAGTTCGTTTGGAGGGCAGGACCTCTCCTACGAGCAGTACTTC

V gene: TRBV6-8
D gene: .
clone size: few
J gene: TRBJ2-2
CDR3 protein: CASTPGHTGELFF
CDR3 DNA: TGTGCCAGCACTCCAGGACACACCGGGGAGCTGTTTTTT

V gene: TRBV30
D gene: .
clone size: .
J gene: TRBJ2-2
CDR3 protein: CAWSLSGELFF
CDR3 DNA: TGTGCCTGGAGTCTCTCCGGGGAGCTGTTTTTT